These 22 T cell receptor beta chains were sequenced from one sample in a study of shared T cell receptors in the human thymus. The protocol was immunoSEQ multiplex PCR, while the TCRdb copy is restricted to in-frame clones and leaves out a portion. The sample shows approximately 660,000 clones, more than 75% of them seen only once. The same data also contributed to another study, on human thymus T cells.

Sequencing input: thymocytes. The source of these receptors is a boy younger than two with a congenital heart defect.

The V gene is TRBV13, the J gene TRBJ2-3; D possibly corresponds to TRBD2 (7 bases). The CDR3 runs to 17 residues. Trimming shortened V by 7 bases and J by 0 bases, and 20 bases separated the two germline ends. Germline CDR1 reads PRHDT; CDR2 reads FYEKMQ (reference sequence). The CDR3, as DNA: TGTGCCAGCACCCGAAGTTTCGGGGGGCGAAGCACAGATACGCAGTATTTT. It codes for CASTRSFGGRSTDTQYF.

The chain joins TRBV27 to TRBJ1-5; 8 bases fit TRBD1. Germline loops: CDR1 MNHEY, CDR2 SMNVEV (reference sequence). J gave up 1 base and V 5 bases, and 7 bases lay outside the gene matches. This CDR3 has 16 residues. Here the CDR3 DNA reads TGTGCCAGCAGTCCCTCGGACAGGGACAGCAATCAGCCCCAGCATTTT. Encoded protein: CASSPSDRDSNQPQHF.

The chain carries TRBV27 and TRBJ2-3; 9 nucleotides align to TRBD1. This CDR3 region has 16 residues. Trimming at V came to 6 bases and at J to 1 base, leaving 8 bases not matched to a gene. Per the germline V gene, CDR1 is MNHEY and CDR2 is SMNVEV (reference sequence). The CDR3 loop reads CASRVGDRDGTDTQYF. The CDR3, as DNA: TGTGCCAGCAGAGTTGGGGACAGGGATGGCACAGATACGCAGTATTTT.

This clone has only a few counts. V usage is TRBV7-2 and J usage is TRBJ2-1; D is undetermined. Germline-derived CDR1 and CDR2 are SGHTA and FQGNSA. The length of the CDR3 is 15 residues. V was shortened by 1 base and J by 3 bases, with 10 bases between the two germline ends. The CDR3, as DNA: TGTGCCAGCAGCTTAGGAAAGCACTACTACAATGAGCAGTTCTTC. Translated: CASSLGKHYYNEQFF.

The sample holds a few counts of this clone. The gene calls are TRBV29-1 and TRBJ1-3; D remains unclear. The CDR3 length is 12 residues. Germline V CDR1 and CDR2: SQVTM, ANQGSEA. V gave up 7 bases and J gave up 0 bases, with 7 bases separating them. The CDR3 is CSAVHSGNTIYF. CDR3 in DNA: TGCAGCGCAGTCCACTCTGGAAACACCATATATTTT.

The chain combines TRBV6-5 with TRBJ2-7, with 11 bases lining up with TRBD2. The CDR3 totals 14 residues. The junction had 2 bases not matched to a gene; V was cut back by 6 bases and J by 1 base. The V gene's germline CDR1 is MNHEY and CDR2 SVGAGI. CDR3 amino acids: CASSLAGGSYEQYF. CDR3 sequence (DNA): TGTGCCAGCAGCCTAGCGGGGGGATCCTACGAGCAGTACTTC.

Here the CDR3 DNA reads TGTGCCAGCAGTGCAAGCGGGAGGGGGAGCAATGAGCAGTTCTTC. Translating it yields CASSASGRGSNEQFF. This sequence joins TRBV6-1 and TRBJ2-1; 10 bases align to TRBD2. The trim removed 4 bases at V and 6 bases at J, leaving 6 bases unmatched. Looked up from germline, CDR1 is MNHNS and CDR2 is SASEGT. The CDR3 runs to 15 residues.

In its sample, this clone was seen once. The CDR3 protein is CASSRLAGDYEQYF. The DNA for the CDR3 is TGTGCCAGCAGTCGACTAGCGGGGGACTACGAGCAGTACTTC. The chain is built from TRBV2 and TRBJ2-7, with 12 bases matching TRBD2. The trim removed 5 bases at V and 3 bases at J, leaving 2 bases unmatched. The CDR3 consists of 14 residues. The germline CDR1 and CDR2 sequences are SNHLY and FYNNEI.

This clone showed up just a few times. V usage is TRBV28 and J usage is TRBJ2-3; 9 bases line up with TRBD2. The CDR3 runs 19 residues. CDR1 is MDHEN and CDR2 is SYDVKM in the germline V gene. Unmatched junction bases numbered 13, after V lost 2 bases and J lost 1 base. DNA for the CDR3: TGTGCCAGCAGTTTAGGAATAGCGGGAGAATTAGAACGCACAGATACGCAGTATTTT. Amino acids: CASSLGIAGELERTDTQYF. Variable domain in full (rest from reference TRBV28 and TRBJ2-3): DVKVTQSSRYLVKRTGEKVFLECVQDMDHENMFWYRQDPGLGLRLIYFSYDVKMKEKGDIPEGYSVSREKKERFSLILESASTNQTSMYLCASSLGIAGELERTDTQYFGPGTRLTVL.

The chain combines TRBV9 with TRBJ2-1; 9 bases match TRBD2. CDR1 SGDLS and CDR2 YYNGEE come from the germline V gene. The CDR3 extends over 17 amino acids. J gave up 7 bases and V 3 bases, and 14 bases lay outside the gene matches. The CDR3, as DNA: TGTGCCAGCAGCGCACCTATTCCGGGACTAGCCGGGAATGAGCAGTTCTTC. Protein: CASSAPIPGLAGNEQFF.

CDR3 amino acids: CASSPPTGISSGANVLTF. The CDR3 nucleotides are TGTGCCAGCAGCCCTCCGACAGGGATTAGCTCTGGGGCCAACGTCCTGACTTTC. The chain couples TRBV5-4 to TRBJ2-6; 7 bases are shared with TRBD1. The CDR3 has 18 amino acids. V shed 4 bases, J shed 0 bases, and the junction held 10 bases outside the gene matches. Per germline, CDR1 SGHNT and CDR2 YYREEE (reference sequence). The full variable domain, with the rest looked up from reference TRBV5-4 and TRBJ2-6, is ETGVTQSPTHLIKTRGQQVTLRCSSQSGHNTVSWYQQALGQGPQFIFQYYREEENGRGNFPPRFSGLQFPNYSSELNVNALELDDSALYLCASSPPTGISSGANVLTFGAGSRLTVL.

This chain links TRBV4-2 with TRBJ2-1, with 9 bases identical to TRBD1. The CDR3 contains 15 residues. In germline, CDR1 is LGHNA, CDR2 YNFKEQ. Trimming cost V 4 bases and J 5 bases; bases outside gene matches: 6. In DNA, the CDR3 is TGTGCCAGCAGCCGACGGACAGGGGATCACAATGAGCAGTTCTTC. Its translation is CASSRRTGDHNEQFF.

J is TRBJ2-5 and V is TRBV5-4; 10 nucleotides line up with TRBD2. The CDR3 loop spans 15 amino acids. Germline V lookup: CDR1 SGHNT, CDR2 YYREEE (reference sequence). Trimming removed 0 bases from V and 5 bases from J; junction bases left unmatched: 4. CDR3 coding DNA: TGTGCCAGCAGCTTGGTATTTAGCGGGAGGGAGACCCAGTACTTC. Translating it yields CASSLVFSGRETQYF.

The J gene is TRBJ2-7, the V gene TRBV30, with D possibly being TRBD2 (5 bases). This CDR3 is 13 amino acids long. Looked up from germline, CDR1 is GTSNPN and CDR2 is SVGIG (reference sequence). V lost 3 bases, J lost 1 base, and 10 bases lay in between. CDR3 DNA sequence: TGTGCCTGGAGCCCCGGGGTTTCCTACGAGCAGTACTTC. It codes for CAWSPGVSYEQYF.

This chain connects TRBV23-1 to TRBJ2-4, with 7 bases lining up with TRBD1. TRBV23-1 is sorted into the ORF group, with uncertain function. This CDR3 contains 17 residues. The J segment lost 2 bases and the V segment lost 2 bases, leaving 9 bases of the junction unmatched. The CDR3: CASSQLLGGLTKNIQYF. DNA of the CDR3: TGCGCCAGCAGTCAACTTTTAGGGGGCCTGACCAAAAACATTCAGTACTTC.

In DNA, the CDR3 is TGTGCCAGCAGCGGGCCAAGGGATACGCAGTATTTT. Residues: CASSGPRDTQYF. The gene calls are TRBV7-9 and TRBJ2-3; D is unresolved. The V end lost 5 bases, the J end lost 6 bases, and 9 bases lay between the germline ends. Germline-derived CDR1 and CDR2 are SEHNR and FQNEAQ (reference sequence). The CDR3 contains 12 residues.

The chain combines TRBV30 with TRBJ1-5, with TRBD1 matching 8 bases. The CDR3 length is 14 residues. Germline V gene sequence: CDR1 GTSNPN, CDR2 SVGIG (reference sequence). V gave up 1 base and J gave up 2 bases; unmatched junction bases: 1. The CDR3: CAWSEDRGNQPQHF. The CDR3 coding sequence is TGTGCCTGGAGTGAGGACAGGGGCAATCAGCCCCAGCATTTT.

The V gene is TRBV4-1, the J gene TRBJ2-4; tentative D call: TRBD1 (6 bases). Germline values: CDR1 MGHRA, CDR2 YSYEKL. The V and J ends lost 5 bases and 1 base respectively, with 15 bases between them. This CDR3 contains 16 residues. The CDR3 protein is CASSTHREGAKNIQYF. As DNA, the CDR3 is TGCGCCAGCAGCACCCACAGGGAAGGGGCCAAAAACATTCAGTACTTC.

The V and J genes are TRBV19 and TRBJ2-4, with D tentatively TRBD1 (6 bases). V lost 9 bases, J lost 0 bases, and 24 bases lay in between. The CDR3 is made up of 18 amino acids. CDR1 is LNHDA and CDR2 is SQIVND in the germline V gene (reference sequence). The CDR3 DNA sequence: TGTGCCAGAGGGAGAACAGGGAGTGGGGTACTAGCCAAAAACATTCAGTACTTC. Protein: CARGRTGSGVLAKNIQYF.

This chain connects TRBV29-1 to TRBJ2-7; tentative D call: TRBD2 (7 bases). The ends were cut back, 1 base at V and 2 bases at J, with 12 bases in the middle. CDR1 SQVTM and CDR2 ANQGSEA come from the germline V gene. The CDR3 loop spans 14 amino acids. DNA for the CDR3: TGCAGCGTTGAAGGGGTCGGGGGGCCCTACGAGCAGTACTTC. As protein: CSVEGVGGPYEQYF.

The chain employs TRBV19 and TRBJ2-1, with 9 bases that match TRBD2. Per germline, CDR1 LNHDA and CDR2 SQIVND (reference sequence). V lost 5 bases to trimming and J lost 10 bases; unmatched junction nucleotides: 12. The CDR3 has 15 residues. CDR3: CASSGGREGLGEQFF. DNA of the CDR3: TGTGCCAGTAGTGGCGGGCGGGAGGGTCTGGGCGAGCAGTTCTTC.

The CDR3 loop reads CASSEWVWNRASTSSTDTQYF. In nucleotides, the CDR3 is TGTGCCAGCAGTGAATGGGTTTGGAACCGAGCTAGCACCTCTAGCACAGATACGCAGTATTTT. The chain links TRBV2 to TRBJ2-3; D is perhaps TRBD2 (5 bases). The V gene's germline CDR1 is SNHLY and CDR2 FYNNEI. This CDR3 is 21 amino acids long. With 2 bases removed from V and 0 bases from J, the gap between germline ends came to 27 bases.